Listed here are 17 T cell receptor beta chains from one sample, sequenced in a study of response to subunit inactivated influenza vaccine. TCRdb called the RT-PCR reads again in MiXCR, with one record for every CDR3 protein. The sample includes about 500,000 distinct CDR3 sequences, 16% of them seen just once. The specimen was CD4+ T cells sorted from PBMCs, collected less than 30 months after vaccination. These TCRs come from a man in his fifties or sixties who received an inactivated influenza vaccine.

This clonotype was seen only a few times. The DNA for the CDR3 is TGTGCCAGCAGCCCCCGAGGGATCCGGGGGACTGAAGCTTTCTTT. As protein: CASSPRGIRGTEAFF. The chain has TRBV7-2 and TRBJ1-1; perhaps TRBD1 as D (5 bases). The V gene lost 5 bases and the J gene lost 5 bases, with 18 bases spanning the gap. Per germline, CDR1 SGHTA and CDR2 FQGNSA. The CDR3 totals 15 residues.

This clonotype was detected a few times. The chain carries TRBV10-1 and TRBJ2-7; 8 positions match TRBD1. This CDR3 spans 15 amino acids. Germline CDR1 WNHNN, CDR2 SYGVQD (reference sequence). V lost 3 bases to trimming and J lost 4 bases; unmatched junction nucleotides: 8. CDR3 residues: CASSDGTGGRYEQYF. The CDR3 DNA follows: TGCGCCAGCAGTGACGGGACAGGTGGACGTTACGAGCAGTACTTC.

This clonotype has only a few counts. The chain is built from TRBV6-5 and TRBJ2-5, with D tentatively TRBD2 (5 bases). This CDR3 is built from 11 residues. Between the trimmed V and J ends, which lost 9 bases and 5 bases, there was a span of 10 bases. Germline V gene sequence: CDR1 MNHEY, CDR2 SVGAGI. CDR3 sequence: CASSGWETQYF. CDR3 nucleotides: TGTGCCAGTTCGGGGTGGGAGACCCAGTACTTC.

The V call is TRBV27, the J call TRBJ2-6; D uncertain. Germline V gene lookup returns CDR1 MNHEY and CDR2 SMNVEV (reference sequence). V lost 0 bases and J 0 bases, leaving 9 bases between the germline ends. The CDR3 contains 17 residues. CDR3 region: CASSLSGRTSGANVLTF. CDR3 DNA: TGTGCCAGCAGTTTATCGGGCAGGACCTCTGGGGCCAACGTCCTGACTTTC.

This clonotype showed up just a few times. The chain has TRBV4-2 and TRBJ2-3, with 9 bases lining up with TRBD2. V lost 2 bases and J lost 7; bases outside the gene matches: 10. The CDR3 totals 16 residues. CDR1 is LGHNA, CDR2 YNFKEQ, per germline. DNA of the CDR3: TGTGCCAGCAGCCAATCGGGACTAGCCATGAGAAATACGCAGTATTTT. As protein: CASSQSGLAMRNTQYF.

This clonotype was seen more than once but under ten times. The rearrangement uses TRBV12-3 or TRBV12-4 and TRBJ1-1, with TRBD1 matching over 8 bases. This CDR3 spans 17 amino acids. J gave up 0 bases and V 6 bases, and 12 bases lay outside the gene matches. The CDR3 spells CASREGDRRSMNTEAFF. The CDR3 DNA follows: TGTGCCAGCAGGGAGGGGGACAGGAGGTCTATGAACACTGAAGCTTTCTTT.

The sample holds a few counts of this clonotype. A much larger clone differs by one base, so this may be a read error. The rearrangement uses TRBV3-1 and TRBJ2-6; D is unresolved. The germline V gene encodes CDR1 LGHDT and CDR2 YNNKEL (reference sequence). The germline V and J ends were trimmed by 7 bases and 0 bases, with 1 base remaining between them. The CDR3 is made up of 12 amino acids. The DNA of the CDR3 is TGTGCCAGCAACTCTGGGGCCAACGTCCTGACTTTC. Its translation: CASNSGANVLTF.

CDR3 region: CSAREPGQGRQPQHF. The CDR3, as DNA: TGCAGTGCTAGAGAACCGGGGCAGGGCCGTCAGCCCCAGCATTTT. This sequence joins TRBV20-1 and TRBJ1-5; D might be TRBD1 (5 bases). The V end lost 0 bases, the J end lost 6 bases, and 15 bases lay between the germline ends. In germline, CDR1 is DFQATT, CDR2 SNEGSKA (reference sequence). The CDR3 contains 15 residues.

This chain uses TRBV7-2 with TRBJ1-2; 11 bases agree with TRBD1. The CDR3 covers 15 residues. Losses at the gene ends were 5 bases for V and 4 bases for J; bases not matched to a gene: 6. Looked up from germline, CDR1 is SGHTA and CDR2 is FQGNSA. CDR3 sequence: CASSIGQGAFYGYTF. Written as DNA, the CDR3 is TGTGCCAGCAGCATTGGACAGGGGGCCTTCTATGGCTACACCTTC.

This clonotype appeared many times. This chain uses TRBV5-1 with TRBJ2-2, with D possibly being TRBD1 (5 bases). Germline assignment: CDR1 SGHRS and CDR2 YFSETQ. This CDR3 contains 17 residues. V lost 1 base and J 1 base, leaving 14 bases between the germline ends. CDR3 nucleotide sequence: TGCGCCAGCAGCTTGTGGGCTCTTCAGGGGAACACCGGGGAGCTGTTTTTT. Translating gives CASSLWALQGNTGELFF.

This clonotype was observed at least ten times. The chain recombines TRBV5-1 with TRBJ1-4; D unresolved. Germline lookup yields CDR1 SGHRS and CDR2 YFSETQ. V gave up 7 bases and J gave up 5 bases, with 12 bases separating them. This CDR3 comprises 13 residues. CDR3 in amino acids: CASRIDPNEKLFF. CDR3 coding DNA: TGCGCCAGCCGAATAGACCCCAATGAAAAACTGTTTTTT. The whole variable domain, filled in from reference TRBV5-1 and TRBJ1-4, reads KAGVTQTPRYLIKTRGQQVTLSCSPISGHRSVSWYQQTPGQGLQFLFEYFSETQRNKGNFPGRFSGRQFSNSRSEMNVSTLELGDSALYLCASRIDPNEKLFFGSGTQLSVL.

This clonotype appeared many times. J is TRBJ2-7 and V is TRBV20-1, with unresolved D. Looked up from germline, CDR1 is DFQATT and CDR2 is SNEGSKA (reference sequence). The CDR3 is 13 residues long. V lost 5 bases and J lost 1, with 12 bases in between. CDR3 region: CSAVQKPSYEQYF. CDR3 in DNA: TGCAGTGCTGTTCAGAAACCTTCCTACGAGCAGTACTTC.

This rearrangement joins TRBV18 to TRBJ2-7, with D possibly TRBD1 on 5 matching bases. This CDR3 region has 14 residues. V was trimmed by 3 bases and J by 2 bases, leaving 11 bases between them. Germline CDR1 reads KGHSH; CDR2 reads LQKENI. The CDR3 here is CASSPLAGPYEQYF. The DNA for the CDR3 is TGTGCCAGCTCACCTCTGGCAGGGCCCTACGAGCAGTACTTC.

In its sample, this clonotype was seen many times. The chain carries TRBV12-3 or TRBV12-4 and TRBJ2-1; 9 bases line up with TRBD2. The CDR3 sequence is 14 residues long. V trimming: 7 bases; J trimming: 5 bases; junction bases outside the gene matches: 6. The CDR3 sequence is CASNLAGYDNEQFF. In DNA, the CDR3 is TGTGCCAGCAACCTAGCGGGGTACGACAATGAGCAGTTCTTC.

This clonotype has at least ten counts. This chain connects TRBV29-1 to TRBJ2-1; D is undetermined. Germline loops: CDR1 SQVTM, CDR2 ANQGSEA. V was pared by 6 bases and J by 4 bases, with 22 bases between. This CDR3 has 16 residues. CDR3 coding DNA: TGCAGCGTCGCTAAGTTGGGCACAACCGCATACAATGAGCAGTTCTTC. Encoded protein: CSVAKLGTTAYNEQFF.

A few counts support this clonotype. The chain employs TRBV5-6 and TRBJ1-1; D call uncertain. The CDR3 has 12 residues. Germline CDR1 reads SGHDT; CDR2 reads YYEEEE. Trimming took 5 bases from V and 8 from J, leaving 13 bases between them. The CDR3 is CASSPPSGEAFF. The CDR3 DNA sequence: TGTGCCAGCAGTCCGCCTTCGGGGGAAGCTTTCTTT.

The sample holds a few counts of this clonotype. V and J are TRBV7-2 and TRBJ2-7; no clear D. The CDR3 totals 14 residues. V was trimmed by 1 base and J by 0 bases, leaving 7 bases between them. CDR1 and CDR2 (germline): SGHTA, FQGNSA. CDR3 sequence (DNA): TGTGCCAGCAGCTTAGAACAGAGCTCCTACGAGCAGTACTTC. Its protein is CASSLEQSSYEQYF.